Shown below are 9 T cell receptor beta chains from a single sample sequenced in a study of molecular identifiers for immune sequencing clone quantification. A single record per CDR3 protein comes from TCRdb applying MiXCR to the PCR reads. The sample lists 490,000 or so distinct CDR3 sequences, roughly 25% seen once, with around 0.79% in the top ten. The sample consisted of naive CD8+ T cells from blood, with Jurkat cell RNA spiked in. Subset defined: FACS-sorted CD8+CD4-CCR7+CD45RA+ naive T cells. The receptors stem from a human donor in good health. Some libraries in this study had Jurkat cell RNA spiked in.

Only a few counts were recorded for this clonotype. V gene TRBV7-9 combines with J gene TRBJ2-3; 8 bases agree with TRBD2. The CDR3 sequence is 18 residues long. Trimming cost V 1 base and J 2 bases; bases outside gene matches: 11. Germline V gene lookup returns CDR1 SEHNR and CDR2 FQNEAQ (reference sequence). CDR3 DNA sequence: TGTGCCAGCAGCTTAGGTCGCGGAGCGGGGGCACTCACAGATACGCAGTATTTT. It is translated as CASSLGRGAGALTDTQYF.

As to this clonotype: A much larger clone sits a single nucleotide away, making a read error possible. The J gene is TRBJ2-3, the V gene TRBV7-6, with 8 bases that match TRBD2. The trim removed 4 bases at V and 4 bases at J, leaving 13 bases unmatched. CDR1 and CDR2 (germline): SGHVS, FNYEAQ. This CDR3 has 17 residues. DNA of the CDR3: TGTGCCAGCAGCTCCCGACTCGGCGGGGGGCGGGCAGATACGCAGTATTTT. Protein: CASSSRLGGGRADTQYF. The whole variable domain, remainder taken from reference TRBV7-6 and TRBJ2-3, is GAGVSQSPRYKVTKRGQDVALRCDPISGHVSLYWYRQALGQGPEFLTYFNYEAQQDKSGLPNDRFSAERPEGSISTLTIQRTEQRDSAMYRCASSSRLGGGRADTQYFGPGTRLTVL.

The rearrangement links TRBV3-1 to TRBJ2-5, with D perhaps TRBD2 (5 bases). This CDR3 is 15 amino acids long. CDR1 and CDR2 from the germline V gene are LGHDT and YNNKEL (reference sequence). With 1 base removed from V and 2 bases from J, the gap between germline ends came to 11 bases. CDR3 protein: CASSQVRESQETQYF. In DNA, the CDR3 is TGTGCCAGCAGCCAAGTAAGGGAGTCACAAGAGACCCAGTACTTC.

In its sample, this clonotype was seen many times. The chain couples TRBV5-1 to TRBJ2-1; D might be TRBD2 (6 bases). Germline CDR1 reads SGHRS; CDR2 reads YFSETQ. Trimming removed 0 bases at V and 7 bases at J, with 14 bases between. The CDR3 totals 15 residues. CDR3 sequence (DNA): TGCGCCAGCAGCTTGGTAGACTACGGGGGTAATGAGCAGTTCTTC. Protein sequence: CASSLVDYGGNEQFF.

This clonotype was seen more than once but under ten times. The DNA of the CDR3 is TGTGCCAGCAGCATACCCATGGCGGGGGAACCCTACGAGCAGTACTTC. Translating it yields CASSIPMAGEPYEQYF. The gene calls are TRBV5-8 and TRBJ2-7, with 7 bases identical to TRBD2. The germline V gene encodes CDR1 SGHTS and CDR2 YDEGEE. The V segment lost 4 bases and the J segment 2 bases; nucleotides outside the gene matches: 12. The CDR3 has 16 residues.

This clonotype was recorded many times. This sequence joins TRBV6-1 and TRBJ2-5; D is undetermined. Germline CDR1 and CDR2: MNHNS and SASEGT. The V and J ends lost 7 bases and 1 base respectively, with 13 bases between them. This CDR3 is 14 amino acids long. The CDR3, as DNA: TGTGCCAGCAACCTCCTAGGGTTCCAAGAGACCCAGTACTTC. Translation gives CASNLLGFQETQYF.

This CDR3 is CASSLRVTIYNEQFF. CDR3 coding DNA: TGTGCCAGCAGCTTGCGGGTGACTATTTACAATGAGCAGTTCTTC. The chain combines TRBV5-6 with TRBJ2-1; D possibly corresponds to TRBD2 (5 bases). This CDR3 spans 15 amino acids. In germline, CDR1 is SGHDT, CDR2 YYEEEE. V lost 1 base to trimming and J lost 4 bases, with 12 bases between them. The full variable domain, in which reference TRBV5-6 and TRBJ2-1 provide the parts outside the CDR3, is DAGVTQSPTHLIKTRGQQVTLRCSPKSGHDTVSWYQQALGQGPQFIFQYYEEEERQRGNFPDRFSGHQFPNYSSELNVNALLLGDSALYLCASSLRVTIYNEQFFGPGTRLTVL.

The J gene is TRBJ2-1, the V gene TRBV7-8, with 10 positions matching TRBD2. V gave up 7 bases and J gave up 8 bases; unmatched junction bases: 20. Germline CDR1 reads SGHVS; CDR2 reads FQNEAQ. CDR3 length: 18 amino acids. The DNA of the CDR3 is TGTGCCAGCAATCTTAACGCTCTCATAGCGGGGGGCCGGTATGAGCAGTTCTTC. This encodes CASNLNALIAGGRYEQFF. Looking up the rest from reference TRBV7-8 and TRBJ2-1 gives the full variable domain: GAGVSQSPRYKVAKRGQDVALRCDPISGHVSLFWYQQALGQGPEFLTYFQNEAQLDKSGLPSDRFFAERPEGSVSTLKIQRTQQEDSAVYLCASNLNALIAGGRYEQFFGPGTRLTVL.

This clonotype was counted between two and nine times. This sequence joins TRBV5-1 and TRBJ1-2, with D uncertain. CDR3 length: 13 residues. Germline CDR1 and CDR2: SGHRS and YFSETQ. V was shortened by 3 bases and J by 3 bases, with 9 bases between the two germline ends. The CDR3 bases are TGCGCCAGCAGCTCTGATTCCGACTATGGCTACACCTTC. It yields the protein CASSSDSDYGYTF. Full variable domain (remainder filled in from reference TRBV5-1 and TRBJ1-2): KAGVTQTPRYLIKTRGQQVTLSCSPISGHRSVSWYQQTPGQGLQFLFEYFSETQRNKGNFPGRFSGRQFSNSRSEMNVSTLELGDSALYLCASSSDSDYGYTFGSGTRLTVV.